This T cell receptor (beta chain) was identified in a study of molecular identifiers for immune sequencing clone quantification. General observations from the study: Detection of one spiked Jurkat cell's TCR RNA reportedly worked in about a million naive cells. Under 1% of molecules in naive cells, but over 97% of effector molecules, belonged to clones above 20 RNA copies.

This clonotype was seen more than once but under ten times. As yet, its antigen is unknown. Naive CD8 sequencing libraries were generated from roughly 18,000 to 920,000 sorted cells, with 10%, 30% or 50% RNA as input. TCRdb called the PCR reads again in MiXCR, with one record for every CDR3 protein. The sample includes about 510,000 distinct CDR3 sequences, about a quarter seen only once; the top ten take under 0.8%. The CDR3 length is 15 residues. Unmatched junction bases numbered 12, after V lost 10 bases and J lost 2 bases. This sequence joins TRBV5-3 and TRBJ2-3, with 8 bases identical to TRBD1. TRBV5-3 is designated an ORF whose function remains uncertain. This TCR was recovered from a human donor in good health. Some libraries in this study had Jurkat cell RNA spiked in. Sample: naive CD8+ T cells from blood, with Jurkat cell RNA spiked in. Subset meaning: FACS-sorted CD8+CD4-CCR7+CD45RA+ naive T cells. CDR3 nucleotide sequence: TGTGCCTGCAGCTTGTCAGGGGGCTACACAGATACGCAGTATTTT. Protein product: CACSLSGGYTDTQYF.